This T cell receptor (beta chain) appears in the sequencing data of a study of radiation and T cells in renal cell carcinoma. Study outcomes and limitations: From baseline, blood top tumor clonotypes peaked at 2 weeks post-radiation.

The germline gives CDR1 SGHTA, CDR2 FQGNSA. CDR3 length equals 13 residues. The V and J ends lost 5 bases and 4 bases respectively, with 9 bases between them. Profiling relied on immunoSEQ multiplex PCR, and the TCRdb table lists in-frame clones only, not all of them. The sample consists of some 110,000 clones, around 80% of them appearing once. Notes on this clone: What it binds is unknown.

Time point in this sample: baseline pretreatment blood. As to treatment: 15 Gy SBRT to primary tumor, nephrectomy 4 weeks later. The sample consisted of blood, taken from a patient whose treatment included radiotherapy and nephrectomy. This rearrangement joins TRBV7-2 to TRBJ2-1; D remains unclear. The TCR sequence derives from a woman aged 60 to 75 with renal cell carcinoma. CDR3: CASSPSLYNEQFF. The CDR3 bases are TGTGCCAGCAGCCCGTCCCTTTACAATGAGCAGTTCTTC. The variable domain in full, with the rest retrieved from reference TRBV7-2 and TRBJ2-1, is GAGVSQSPSNKVTEKGKDVELRCDPISGHTALYWYRQSLGQGLEFLIYFQGNSAPDKSGLPSDRFSAERTGGSVSTLTIQRTQQEDSAVYLCASSPSLYNEQFFGPGTRLTVL.